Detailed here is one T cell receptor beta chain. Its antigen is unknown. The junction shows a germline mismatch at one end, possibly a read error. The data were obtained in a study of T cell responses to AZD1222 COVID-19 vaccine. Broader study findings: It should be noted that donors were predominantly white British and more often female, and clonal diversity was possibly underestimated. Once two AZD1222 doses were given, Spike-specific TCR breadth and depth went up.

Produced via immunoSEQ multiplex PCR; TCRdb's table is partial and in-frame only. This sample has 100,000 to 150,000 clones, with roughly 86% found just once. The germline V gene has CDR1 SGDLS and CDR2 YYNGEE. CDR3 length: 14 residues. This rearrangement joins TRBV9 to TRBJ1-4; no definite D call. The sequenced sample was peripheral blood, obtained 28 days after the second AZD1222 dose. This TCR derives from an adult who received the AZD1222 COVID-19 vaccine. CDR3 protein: CASSVGSTNEKLFF. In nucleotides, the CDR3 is TGTGCCAGCAGCGTAGGCTCAACAAATGAAAAACTGTTTTTT.